This T cell receptor (beta chain) was recorded in a study of control samples from healthy donors and cancer patients. Method: immunoSEQ multiplex PCR; TCRdb's copy keeps in-frame clones and lacks some. The sample holds around 89,000 clones, approximately 82% seen once. Trimming removed 4 bases from V and 4 bases from J, with 7 bases in between. Germline loops: CDR1 SGHRS, CDR2 YFSETQ. The CDR3 has 12 residues. Sequencing was performed on blood. This chain links TRBV5-1 with TRBJ2-3; D is unclear. This receptor was identified in a woman in her fifties or sixties in good health. CDR3 region: CASSRPSDTQYF. The CDR3 bases are TGCGCCAGCAGCCGACCGTCAGATACGCAGTATTTT.